The next 21 T cell receptor beta chains were all read from a single sample in a study of human T cells and chemical hapten exposure. As for time point: pre-sensitization, week 0. The treatment here: therapeutic diphenylcyclopropenone sensitization with weekly scalp DPC. Each CDR3 protein gets one entry after TCRdb re-called the RACE reads with MiXCR. Seen here are tens of thousands of distinct CDR3 sequences, under 12% observed once, and the top ten hold about 6%. The specimen was whole blood, collected in connection with sensitization to the hapten diphenylcyclopropenone (DPC). The source is a man aged 25-40 years with alopecia areata. Some clones in this sample may be carry-over from other donors' samples.

This clonotype has only one observation. V usage is TRBV29-1 and J usage is TRBJ1-2; weak D call: TRBD1 (6 bases). The V and J ends lost 5 bases and 4 bases respectively, with 8 bases between them. Germline V CDR1 and CDR2: SQVTM, ANQGSEA. This CDR3 spans 11 amino acids. The CDR3 is CSVTGSYGYTF. CDR3 DNA sequence: TGCAGCGTTACAGGGTCCTATGGCTACACCTTC.

This clonotype turned up a few times. The chain joins TRBV7-9 to TRBJ2-3, with D perhaps TRBD1 (5 bases). The CDR3 covers 16 residues. V lost 4 bases and J 2 bases, leaving 16 bases between the germline ends. The germline V gene encodes CDR1 SEHNR and CDR2 FQNEAQ (reference sequence). CDR3 nucleotides: TGTGCCAGCAGCTCTCTTCCAAAGGACAACACAGATACGCAGTATTTT. Protein sequence: CASSSLPKDNTDTQYF.

This clonotype appeared many times. V gene TRBV6-5 combines with J gene TRBJ2-3; 9 bases match TRBD2. J lost 2 bases, V lost 6 bases, and 6 bases had no gene match. This CDR3 spans 15 amino acids. CDR1 is MNHEY, CDR2 SVGAGI, per germline. The CDR3 nucleotides read TGTGCCAGCAGCCGTAGCGGGGGCGTCACAGATACGCAGTATTTT. It encodes CASSRSGGVTDTQYF.

The chain carries TRBV28 and TRBJ2-7; D call uncertain. Germline CDR1 reads MDHEN; CDR2 reads SYDVKM. Trimming took 3 bases from V and 3 from J, leaving 12 bases between them. The CDR3 loop spans 14 amino acids. The CDR3 DNA follows: TGTGCCAGCAGTTTTTCCCAGTTAAACTACGAGCAGTACGTC. Its protein is CASSFSQLNYEQYV.

The rearrangement links TRBV3-1 to TRBJ2-7; no reliable D call. Germline values: CDR1 LGHDT, CDR2 YNNKEL (reference sequence). Trimming took off 2 bases at V and 6 bases at J, with 5 bases between the two ends. The CDR3 is 11 residues long. CDR3 sequence: CASSQLREQYF. The CDR3 DNA sequence: TGTGCCAGCAGCCAACTGCGCGAGCAGTACTTC.

As to this clonotype: This clone may be a read error of a much larger clone one base away. The chain recombines TRBV3-1 with TRBJ2-1, with 7 positions matching TRBD2. The CDR3 runs 13 residues. Losses at the gene ends were 11 bases for V and 4 bases for J; bases not matched to a gene: 8. CDR1 and CDR2 (germline): LGHDT, YNNKEL (reference sequence). CDR3 amino acids: CAVLVGGYNEQFF. The CDR3 coding sequence is TGTGCCGTTCTAGTGGGAGGGTACAATGAGCAGTTCTTC.

This clonotype was observed at least ten times. The chain is built from TRBV23-1 and TRBJ2-3, with 12 bases lining up with TRBD1. TRBV23-1 is noted as an ORF with a role that remains uncertain. The V segment lost 6 bases and the J segment 3 bases; nucleotides outside the gene matches: 4. CDR3 length: 15 residues. CDR3 region: CASRWDRGQTDTQYF. CDR3 in DNA: TGCGCCAGCAGATGGGACAGGGGGCAAACAGATACGCAGTATTTT.

This clonotype has a single count. One end of the junction does not line up with germline, which may come from a read error. This chain uses TRBV2 with TRBJ2-7; TRBD1 aligns across 8 bases. CDR3 length: 11 residues. Germline V lookup: CDR1 SNHLY, CDR2 FYNNEI. The CDR3 sequence: CASRRSTGENF. The CDR3 DNA follows: TGTGCCAGCAGGCGCTCGACAGGGGAAAACTTC.

This clonotype has at least ten counts. The chain uses TRBV7-6 and TRBJ2-1, with a tentative D call TRBD1 (5 bases). CDR3 length: 14 amino acids. V lost 3 bases to trimming and J lost 2 bases, with 8 bases between them. The germline gives CDR1 SGHVS, CDR2 FNYEAQ. As DNA, the CDR3 is TGTGCCAGCAGCTTCGCGACAGCCTACAATGAGCAGTTCTTC. Protein product: CASSFATAYNEQFF.

This clonotype was seen a handful of times. This rearrangement joins TRBV27 to TRBJ1-6; D remains ambiguous. CDR3 length: 17 amino acids. Between the trimmed V and J ends, which lost 2 bases and 0 bases, there was a span of 11 bases. Looked up from germline, CDR1 is MNHEY and CDR2 is SMNVEV (reference sequence). As DNA, the CDR3 is TGTGCCAGCAGTTTACTCGGCAGGAGCTCCTATAATTCACCCCTCCACTTT. It specifies CASSLLGRSSYNSPLHF.

Points on this clonotype: This clone may be a read error of a much larger clone one base away. The chain uses TRBV12-3 or TRBV12-4 and TRBJ1-5; 9 bases are shared with TRBD1. The CDR3 runs to 15 residues. CDR3 amino acids: CASSLRGQGNQSQHF. In nucleotides, the CDR3 is TGTGCCAGCAGTTTAAGGGGACAGGGCAATCAGTCCCAGCATTTT.

The sample holds a few counts of this clonotype. V is TRBV10-3 and J is TRBJ1-2, with D perhaps matching TRBD1 (5 bases). The CDR3 extends over 13 amino acids. Germline assignment: CDR1 ENHRY and CDR2 SYGVKD. The germline V and J ends were trimmed by 5 bases and 5 bases, with 12 bases remaining between them. CDR3 coding DNA: TGTGCCATCAGTAGCAGGGATCTATATGGCTACACCTTC. It specifies CAISSRDLYGYTF.

The table lists this clonotype with a few counts. The rearrangement joins TRBV5-1 to TRBJ2-1; maybe TRBD1 (5 bases). CDR1 and CDR2 (germline): SGHRS, YFSETQ. Trimming shortened V by 0 bases and J by 2 bases, and 9 bases separated the two germline ends. The CDR3 consists of 15 residues. The CDR3, as DNA: TGCGCCAGCAGCTTGGGGACACCGACCTACAATGAGCAGTTCTTC. It codes for CASSLGTPTYNEQFF.

This clonotype was observed a handful of times. The chain employs TRBV29-1 and TRBJ2-2; D perhaps matches TRBD2 (6 bases). Deletions cut 2 bases from V and 0 bases from J, with 10 bases between. This CDR3 comprises 15 residues. Germline CDR1 is SQVTM and CDR2 is ANQGSEA. The CDR3 loop reads CSVESGSANTGELFF. The CDR3 DNA sequence: TGCAGCGTTGAAAGCGGGTCCGCGAACACCGGGGAGCTGTTTTTT.

In its sample, this clonotype was seen many times. The V and J genes are TRBV5-1 and TRBJ2-2; TRBD2 aligns across 7 bases. CDR1 SGHRS and CDR2 YFSETQ come from the germline V gene. This CDR3 has 16 amino acids. J gave up 5 bases and V 2 bases, and 9 bases lay outside the gene matches. The CDR3 nucleotides read TGCGCCAGCAGCTTTGGTCTGCGGGGGATGACCGGGGAGCTGTTTTTT. Its translation is CASSFGLRGMTGELFF.

The chain couples TRBV19 to TRBJ2-1; tentatively, D is TRBD1 (6 bases). Trimming left V 4 bases short and J 7 bases short, with 17 bases between. The V gene's germline CDR1 is LNHDA and CDR2 SQIVND (reference sequence). The CDR3 sequence is 15 residues long. CDR3 sequence: CASSKTGPFWNEQFF. The CDR3 region has the DNA TGTGCCAGTAGTAAAACAGGGCCCTTTTGGAATGAGCAGTTCTTC.

The rearrangement uses TRBV12-3 or TRBV12-4 and TRBJ2-3; D gene uncertain. The length of the CDR3 is 14 residues. Trimming cost V 3 bases and J 0 bases, with 7 bases left between them. CDR3 DNA sequence: TGTGCCAGCAGTTTGTTTACTAGCACAGATACGCAGTATTTT. This encodes CASSLFTSTDTQYF.

This clonotype was counted at least ten times. The rearrangement uses TRBV7-2 and TRBJ2-1, with 8 bases aligning to TRBD1. This CDR3 region has 15 residues. Germline CDR1 is SGHTA and CDR2 is FQGNSA. Trimming removed 2 bases from V and 5 bases from J; junction bases left unmatched: 5. The CDR3 DNA is TGTGCCAGCAGCTTAAGGGGACAGGAAAACAATGAGCAGTTCTTC. This codes for CASSLRGQENNEQFF. The full variable domain, in which reference TRBV7-2 and TRBJ2-1 provide the parts outside the CDR3, is GAGVSQSPSNKVTEKGKDVELRCDPISGHTALYWYRQSLGQGLEFLIYFQGNSAPDKSGLPSDRFSAERTGGSVSTLTIQRTQQEDSAVYLCASSLRGQENNEQFFGPGTRLTVL.

The chain has TRBV12-3 or TRBV12-4 and TRBJ1-2; D gene unclear. The length of the CDR3 is 18 residues. The ends were cut back, 2 bases at V and 4 bases at J, with 23 bases in the middle. The CDR3, as DNA: TGTGCCAGCAGTTTAACTCCATCCGGGTTAGGGAGCGGCTATGGCTACACCTTC. Amino acids: CASSLTPSGLGSGYGYTF.

This clonotype was observed at least ten times. The V and J genes are TRBV7-6 and TRBJ1-5, with unresolved D. Germline V lookup: CDR1 SGHVS, CDR2 FNYEAQ. Trimming shortened V by 5 bases and J by 4 bases, and 6 bases separated the two germline ends. The CDR3 is 12 residues long. The CDR3 protein is CASSLPNQPQHF. CDR3 nucleotides: TGTGCCAGCAGCCTACCAAATCAGCCCCAGCATTTT.

This clonotype was counted ten times or more. The chain joins TRBV6-2 or TRBV6-3 to TRBJ1-6; D call uncertain. This CDR3 contains 15 residues. Trimming left V 0 bases short and J 7 bases short, with 10 bases between. Germline V gene data show CDR1 as MNHEY and CDR2 as SVGEGT. The CDR3 sequence is CASSYSQATNSPLHF. CDR3 in DNA: TGTGCCAGCAGTTACTCTCAGGCCACCAATTCACCCCTCCACTTT.